The rows below give T cell receptor beta chains drawn from one sample of a study of spatial heterogeneity in lung cancer. TCRdb reanalysed the 5' RACE reads using MiXCR and keeps one entry per CDR3 protein. The sample comprises 50,000 to 55,000 distinct CDR3 sequences, about 7% of which are singletons, and 2.9% rests with the top ten. Sequenced here: PBMCs, sampled at surgery. The receptors here all came from a female donor with early-stage non-small cell lung cancer. Each CDR3 is given with its conserved first and last residue. The order of the fields is CDR3 DNA, CDR3 protein, D gene, J gene, clone size, V gene. D genes are given only for firm matches. Clone size is stated in some rows and not others, as once, few, many or a class when expanded.

CDR3 DNA: TGCAGCGTTGCTGACAAGCTGCTCTATGGCTACACCTTC; CDR3 protein: CSVADKLLYGYTF; D gene: NA; J gene: TRBJ1-2; clone size: many; V gene: TRBV29-1
CDR3 DNA: TGCGCCAGCATAAGCGGATGGGGCACAGATACGCAGTATTTT; CDR3 protein: CASISGWGTDTQYF; D gene: NA; J gene: TRBJ2-3; clone size: many; V gene: TRBV5-1
CDR3 DNA: TGTGCCAGTAGTATAAACCCGCCGAACACTGAAGCTTTCTTT; CDR3 protein: CASSINPPNTEAFF; D gene: NA; J gene: TRBJ1-1; clone size: NA; V gene: TRBV19
CDR3 DNA: TGTGCCAGCAGTTGGACAGGGGGCATTCAGCCCCAGCATTTT; CDR3 protein: CASSWTGGIQPQHF; D gene: TRBD1; J gene: TRBJ1-5; clone size: many; V gene: TRBV2
CDR3 DNA: TGCGCCAGCAGCCAGGCTCCCCCCACAGATACGCAGTATTTT; CDR3 protein: CASSQAPPTDTQYF; D gene: NA; J gene: TRBJ2-3; clone size: many; V gene: TRBV5-1
CDR3 DNA: TGTGCCAGCAGCACCTGGACAGGGCGGAACACTGAAGCTTTCTTT; CDR3 protein: CASSTWTGRNTEAFF; D gene: TRBD1; J gene: TRBJ1-1; clone size: NA; V gene: TRBV7-9
CDR3 DNA: TGCAGCGTTGAATCCTCGGCAGGGATCACAGATACGCAGTATTTT; CDR3 protein: CSVESSAGITDTQYF; D gene: NA; J gene: TRBJ2-3; clone size: many; V gene: TRBV29-1
CDR3 DNA: TGTGCCAGCAGCTTAGGGGCGCAGAGACAAGAGACCCAGTACTTC; CDR3 protein: CASSLGAQRQETQYF; D gene: NA; J gene: TRBJ2-5; clone size: many; V gene: TRBV11-3
CDR3 DNA: TGTGCCAGCAGTCCGGTGGAGTGGGCGAACACTGAAGCTTTCTTT; CDR3 protein: CASSPVEWANTEAFF; D gene: NA; J gene: TRBJ1-1; clone size: NA; V gene: TRBV28
CDR3 DNA: TGTGCCAGCATCCCGTCCACAGGGACTCCTTTTGAAAAACTGTTTTTT; CDR3 protein: CASIPSTGTPFEKLFF; D gene: NA; J gene: TRBJ1-4; clone size: few; V gene: TRBV28
CDR3 DNA: TGTGCCAGCATTGGGACAGAAGATACGCAGTATTTT; CDR3 protein: CASIGTEDTQYF; D gene: TRBD1; J gene: TRBJ2-3; clone size: many; V gene: TRBV2
CDR3 DNA: TGCAGCGTTGTCTTAGGGGGGGCAGGAGAGCAGTTCTTC; CDR3 protein: CSVVLGGAGEQFF; D gene: NA; J gene: TRBJ2-1; clone size: many; V gene: TRBV29-1
CDR3 DNA: TGTGCCAGCAATCCGGGACAGGGACCTACCGGGGAGCTGTTTTTT; CDR3 protein: CASNPGQGPTGELFF; D gene: TRBD1; J gene: TRBJ2-2; clone size: many; V gene: TRBV6-1
CDR3 DNA: TGTGCCAGCAGCCTGGGGACAGGGTCGACCGGGGAGCTGTTTTTT; CDR3 protein: CASSLGTGSTGELFF; D gene: TRBD1; J gene: TRBJ2-2; clone size: many; V gene: TRBV11-2
CDR3 DNA: TGCGCCAGCAGCTCCGGTAGGGACGGCCAAGAGACCCAGTACTTC; CDR3 protein: CASSSGRDGQETQYF; D gene: NA; J gene: TRBJ2-5; clone size: many; V gene: TRBV5-1
CDR3 DNA: TGCGCCAGCAGCTTACTCCCGGGAGGGTACAATGAGCAGTTCTTC; CDR3 protein: CASSLLPGGYNEQFF; D gene: TRBD2; J gene: TRBJ2-1; clone size: few; V gene: TRBV5-1
CDR3 DNA: TGTGCCAGCAGCCCTCGACTAGCGGGGAACACAGATACGCAGTATTTT; CDR3 protein: CASSPRLAGNTDTQYF; D gene: TRBD2; J gene: TRBJ2-3; clone size: many; V gene: TRBV11-2
CDR3 DNA: TGTGCCAGCAGCTCGCGGGGAAGGGCCACAGATACGCAGTATTTT; CDR3 protein: CASSSRGRATDTQYF; D gene: NA; J gene: TRBJ2-3; clone size: many; V gene: TRBV11-2
CDR3 DNA: TGTGCCAGCAGTTACTCACGGAGGTTGAATTCACCCCTCCACTTT; CDR3 protein: CASSYSRRLNSPLHF; D gene: NA; J gene: TRBJ1-6; clone size: many; V gene: TRBV6-5
CDR3 DNA: TGCAGCGTTACCGTCGGGAGGCATGGCTACACCTTC; CDR3 protein: CSVTVGRHGYTF; D gene: NA; J gene: TRBJ1-2; clone size: many; V gene: TRBV29-1
CDR3 DNA: TGCAGTGCCACTAGCGGGGGGGCCAATGAGCAGTTCTTC; CDR3 protein: CSATSGGANEQFF; D gene: TRBD2; J gene: TRBJ2-1; clone size: many; V gene: TRBV20-1
CDR3 DNA: TGTGCCAGCGCACTTTACGGGACTAGCAAAACCGGGGAGCTGTTTTTT; CDR3 protein: CASALYGTSKTGELFF; D gene: TRBD2; J gene: TRBJ2-2; clone size: many; V gene: TRBV9
CDR3 DNA: TGCGCCAGCAGTTTCAGGGGGGGCGAGGCAGATACGCAGTATTTT; CDR3 protein: CASSFRGGEADTQYF; D gene: NA; J gene: TRBJ2-3; clone size: NA; V gene: TRBV5-1
CDR3 DNA: TGCGCCAGCAGCTCCGACAGGTACACCGGGGAGCTGTTTTTT; CDR3 protein: CASSSDRYTGELFF; D gene: NA; J gene: TRBJ2-2; clone size: NA; V gene: TRBV5-1
CDR3 DNA: TGTGCCAGCTCACCACCAGGGGCAGATACGCAGTATTTT; CDR3 protein: CASSPPGADTQYF; D gene: NA; J gene: TRBJ2-3; clone size: NA; V gene: TRBV18
CDR3 DNA: TGTGCCAGCAGCCCCACAGGGACAGGGGCCAACGTCCTGACTTTC; CDR3 protein: CASSPTGTGANVLTF; D gene: NA; J gene: TRBJ2-6; clone size: NA; V gene: TRBV12-3/TRBV12-4
CDR3 DNA: TGCAGCGTTGTTGGCCCTCTACGGGGCTCTGGCAATGAGCAGTTCTTC; CDR3 protein: CSVVGPLRGSGNEQFF; D gene: NA; J gene: TRBJ2-1; clone size: many; V gene: TRBV29-1
CDR3 DNA: TGTGCCAGCAGCTTTCAACCCCAAGAGACCCAGTACTTC; CDR3 protein: CASSFQPQETQYF; D gene: NA; J gene: TRBJ2-5; clone size: NA; V gene: TRBV7-3
CDR3 DNA: TGTGCCACGACAGACCAGCGGGGGTACCAAGAGACCCAGTACTTC; CDR3 protein: CATTDQRGYQETQYF; D gene: TRBD2; J gene: TRBJ2-5; clone size: many; V gene: TRBV6-2/TRBV6-3